Listed below are T cell receptor beta chains from one sample, sequenced in a study of B cell selection in AIRE deficiency. Assay used: immunoSEQ multiplex PCR; TCRdb lists only in-frame clones, some missing. Of some 24,000 clones listed, around 96% are singletons. The sequenced sample consisted of CD4+CD127+ conventional T cells sorted from PBMCs. These receptors all come from a human donor in good health. CDR3s include the opening cysteine and the closing phenylalanine or tryptophan. The order of the fields is J gene, clone size, D gene, V gene, CDR3 DNA, CDR3 protein. The D gene is left open where the match is weak. Size is omitted from some rows. Given values are once, few, many or a class for expanded clones.

TRBJ1-1 once NA TRBV19 TGTGCCAGTAGTAGGGACGTGAACACTGAAGCTTTCTTT CASSRDVNTEAFF
TRBJ1-2 NA TRBD1 TRBV6-1 TGTGCCAGCAGGGGGGACAGGGTGGGTGGCTACACCTTC CASRGDRVGGYTF
TRBJ1-2 NA NA TRBV5-1 TGCGCCAGCAGCCCGGGGGGTAACTATGGCTACACCTTC CASSPGGNYGYTF
TRBJ1-1 NA NA TRBV19 TGTGCCAGTAGGTCCCTGGGTAGGACTGAAGCTTTCTTT CASRSLGRTEAFF
TRBJ2-3 once NA TRBV11-2 TGTGCCAGCAGCCTTGACGGGGTCGGCACAGATACGCAGTATTTT CASSLDGVGTDTQYF
TRBJ1-1 NA NA TRBV6-1 TGTGCCAGCAGTGCGATGGGGAAAACTGAAGCTTTCTTT CASSAMGKTEAFF
TRBJ2-3 NA NA TRBV9 TGTGCCAGCAGCGTAGAAGGGGCAACGCAGTATTTT CASSVEGATQYF
TRBJ2-3 NA TRBD2 TRBV7-2 TGTGCCAGCAGCTTAGGACCTCGCGGAGCGGGGGGGCCTCGGACGCAGTATTTT CASSLGPRGAGGPRTQYF
TRBJ1-1 NA NA TRBV11-3 TGTGCCAGCAGCGAGAGGGGGGCGAACACTGAAGCTTTCTTT CASSERGANTEAFF
TRBJ1-1 NA NA TRBV10-2 TGCGCCAGCAGTGAGTTCACGGCTGAAGCTTTCTTT CASSEFTAEAFF
TRBJ2-3 NA NA TRBV19 TGTGCCAGTAGTATAGGAGCAGGGTCTACGACAAATACGCAGTATTTT CASSIGAGSTTNTQYF
TRBJ1-4 NA NA TRBV11-2 TGTGCCAGCAGCTTAGTTTCCACTGTGGGACTGTTTTTT CASSLVSTVGLFF
TRBJ2-7 NA TRBD2 TRBV7-2 TGTGCCAGCAGCCCCGGACTAGCGGGGGAACCCTACGAGCAGTACTTC CASSPGLAGEPYEQYF
TRBJ1-1 NA TRBD1 TRBV11-2 TGTGCCAGCAGCTTAGCTCCAGGGGGGAACACTGAAGCTTTCTTT CASSLAPGGNTEAFF
TRBJ1-1 NA NA TRBV4-3 TGCGCCAGCAGCCGGCTCCGGGCCTCTGAAGCTTTCTTT CASSRLRASEAFF
TRBJ2-5 NA NA TRBV7-6 TGTGCCAGCAGCTCACAAGAGACCCAGTACTTC CASSSQETQYF
TRBJ1-1 NA TRBD1 TRBV25-1 TGTGCCAGCAGTGAATCTCCCGGGACAGGGACAACGGGTGAAGCTTTCTTT CASSESPGTGTTGEAFF
TRBJ2-7 NA TRBD1 TRBV5-8 TGTGCCAGCAGCTTGGACAGGGGGCGGAACGAGCAGTACTTC CASSLDRGRNEQYF